The 10 T cell receptor beta chains reported below all come from one sample, sequenced in a study of cytomegalovirus exposure and HLA in healthy donors. PCR amplification relied on 60 Vbeta primers (plus 13 Jbeta primers). Some clones are missing from TCRdb's copy, which holds only in-frame ones; the method was immunoSEQ multiplex PCR. Of roughly 150,000 clones listed, roughly 80% are singletons. Sequencing was carried out using PBMCs. Source of these receptors: a man aged 50-59 years in good health and CMV-seropositive.

V usage is TRBV7-3 and J usage is TRBJ2-5; a possible D gene is TRBD2 (5 bases). This CDR3 has 13 residues. Germline assignment: CDR1 SGHTA and CDR2 FQGTGA. Trimming removed 5 bases from V and 3 bases from J, with 10 bases in between. CDR3 loop: CASSPRREETQYF. Written as DNA, the CDR3 is TGTGCCAGCAGCCCAAGGCGGGAAGAGACCCAGTACTTC.

CDR3 sequence reads: CASTGPYSGANVLTF. The CDR3 DNA reads as TGTGCCAGTACAGGGCCCTACTCTGGGGCCAACGTCCTGACTTTC. The J gene is TRBJ2-6, the V gene TRBV19; D is possibly TRBD1 (5 bases). Trimming shortened V by 7 bases and J by 0 bases, and 10 bases separated the two germline ends. CDR3 length: 15 residues. CDR1 is LNHDA, CDR2 SQIVND, per germline (reference sequence). Supplemented by reference TRBV19 and TRBJ2-6, the full variable domain reads DGGITQSPKYLFRKEGQNVTLSCEQNLNHDAMYWYRQDPGQGLRLIYYSQIVNDFQKGDIAEGYSVSREKKESFPLTVTSAQKNPTAFYLCASTGPYSGANVLTFGAGSRLTVL.

The V call is TRBV9, the J call TRBJ2-7, with D maybe TRBD2 (5 bases). The CDR3 has 14 residues. The germline V gene encodes CDR1 SGDLS and CDR2 YYNGEE. Between the trimmed V and J ends, which lost 4 bases and 6 bases, there was a span of 17 bases. CDR3 sequence: CASSREGYTSEQYF. CDR3 DNA sequence: TGTGCCAGCAGCAGAGAGGGCTACACGAGCGAGCAGTACTTC.

V is TRBV6-5 and J is TRBJ1-1; tentative D call: TRBD1 (5 bases). The CDR3 has 14 residues. Trimming pared 6 bases from V and 4 bases from J, leaving 15 bases between. CDR1 is MNHEY, CDR2 SVGAGI, per germline. The CDR3 spells CASSPSGSGTEAFF. The CDR3 DNA reads as TGTGCCAGCAGCCCGTCAGGGTCCGGCACTGAAGCTTTCTTT.

The chain links TRBV6-5 to TRBJ2-1; 7 nucleotides align to TRBD2. The CDR3 length is 15 residues. Per germline, CDR1 MNHEY and CDR2 SVGAGI. The V segment lost 5 bases and the J segment 6 bases; nucleotides outside the gene matches: 10. The CDR3 sequence: CASSVAREAPNEQFF. CDR3 sequence (DNA): TGTGCCAGCAGTGTGGCCCGGGAGGCCCCCAATGAGCAGTTCTTC.

The chain combines TRBV6-1 with TRBJ2-1; D is undetermined. CDR1 is MNHNS, CDR2 SASEGT, per germline. Between the trimmed V and J ends, which lost 8 bases and 8 bases, there was a span of 22 bases. The CDR3 has 15 amino acids. The CDR3 spells CASDQRRLPYHEQFF. In DNA, the CDR3 is TGTGCCAGCGACCAACGGAGACTCCCGTATCATGAGCAGTTCTTC.

This chain links TRBV23-1 with TRBJ1-5; the D gene is possibly TRBD1 (5 bases). TRBV23-1 is an ORF, and what it does is uncertain. The germline V and J ends were trimmed by 2 bases and 1 base, with 15 bases remaining between them. This CDR3 region has 17 residues. The CDR3 sequence: CASSQLRRGYSNQPQHF. In DNA form, the CDR3 reads TGCGCCAGCAGTCAACTCCGCCGGGGGTACAGCAATCAGCCCCAGCATTTT.

The chain has TRBV20-1 and TRBJ2-7, with D unclear. This CDR3 comprises 11 residues. V dropped 5 bases and J dropped 3 bases, with 8 bases sitting between them. Germline V gene sequence: CDR1 DFQATT, CDR2 SNEGSKA (reference sequence). The CDR3 coding sequence is TGCAGTGCTCCCCAGATCTACGAGCAGTACTTC. Its translation: CSAPQIYEQYF.

V and J are TRBV2 and TRBJ2-1, with 10 bases fitting TRBD2. CDR3 length: 17 residues. V lost 4 bases, J lost 7 bases, and 13 bases stayed unmatched. Germline V lookup: CDR1 SNHLY, CDR2 FYNNEI. The CDR3 DNA sequence: TGTGCCAGCAGTGGATTATGGAGCGGGAGGGTAGCAAATGAGCAGTTCTTC. Its translation is CASSGLWSGRVANEQFF.

This chain connects TRBV6-5 to TRBJ2-3; TRBD1 is a possible D gene (6 bases). The germline CDR1 and CDR2 sequences are MNHEY and SVGAGI. The CDR3 spans 13 residues. Trimming removed 6 bases from V and 11 bases from J, with 18 bases in between. This CDR3 is CASSPPGQSVQYF. CDR3 in DNA: TGTGCCAGCAGCCCTCCCGGACAGTCAGTGCAGTATTTT.